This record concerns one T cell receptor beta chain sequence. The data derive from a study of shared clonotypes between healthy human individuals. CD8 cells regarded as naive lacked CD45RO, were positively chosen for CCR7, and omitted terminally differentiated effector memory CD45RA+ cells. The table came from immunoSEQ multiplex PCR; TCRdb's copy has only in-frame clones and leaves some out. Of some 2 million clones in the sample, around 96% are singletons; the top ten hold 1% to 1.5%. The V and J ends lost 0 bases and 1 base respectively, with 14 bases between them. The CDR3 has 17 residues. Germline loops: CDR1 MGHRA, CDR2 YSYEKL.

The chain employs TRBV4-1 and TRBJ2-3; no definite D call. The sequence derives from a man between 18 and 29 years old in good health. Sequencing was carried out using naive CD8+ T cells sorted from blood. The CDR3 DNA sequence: TGCGCCAGCAGCCAAGATCCCAAGGACCTTGGCACAGATACGCAGTATTTT. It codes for CASSQDPKDLGTDTQYF.